This record concerns one T cell receptor (beta chain) sequence. Its antigen is currently not known. Base qualities are not at hand, and no much larger clone is one base apart. The data originate from a study of breast tumors, draining lymph nodes, adjacent tissues (TCRdb year 2016). A note on the overall study: The study compared TCR beta repertoires across tumor, adjacent nontumor tissue and axillary lymph nodes from breast cancer patients. In human breast cancer, the study set out to assess how tumor, surrounding tissue and draining lymph node repertoires relate to one another and whether T cells might be exchanged between them. What the study reported, not specific to this receptor: Tumor and nontumor tissue repertoires were significantly more similar in luminal-like than in basal-like breast cancer. The conclusion that tumor T cells originate in lymph nodes was framed as consistent with a hypothesis rather than directly demonstrated. The data were considered consistent with the idea that most tumor T cells come from the lymph node and then expand in tumor tissue. T-cell repertoire diversity in tumors was found to be lower than in lymph nodes but higher than in nontumor tissue, and preferential V and J gene usage was observed.

The data were produced on an Illumina HiSeq 2000. Multiplex PCR amplification was used to generate the TCR beta chain libraries. The amplified TCR beta chain products were analyzed by high-throughput sequencing. Starting from the raw public reads, TCRdb applied fastp trimming at Q25, assembled clones with MiXCR and retained in-frame beta chains. Each CDR3 protein appears once, grouped with its most common genes and DNA. The sample contains tens of thousands of distinct CDR3 sequences, approximately 45% of them found a single time. Roughly 10% of the sample rests with the top ten. The CDR3 sequence holds 14 residues, the cysteine and phenylalanine included. Kept here is only the CDR3 DNA, which spans 42 bases and is read in frame from base 1. V loses 5 bases at its end and J loses 6 bases; junction bases beyond the gene matches: 3.

The chain employs TRBV12-3 or TRBV12-4 and TRBJ2-2; 10 bases in between match TRBD1. The sequencing sample was made of breast tumor tissue. This receptor was obtained from a female donor with breast cancer. Some clones in this sample may be carry-over from other donors' samples. The sequence in DNA is TGTGCCAGCAGTCGACAGGGGGCGGCCGGGGAGCTGTTTTTT. The encoded protein is CASSRQGAAGELFF.